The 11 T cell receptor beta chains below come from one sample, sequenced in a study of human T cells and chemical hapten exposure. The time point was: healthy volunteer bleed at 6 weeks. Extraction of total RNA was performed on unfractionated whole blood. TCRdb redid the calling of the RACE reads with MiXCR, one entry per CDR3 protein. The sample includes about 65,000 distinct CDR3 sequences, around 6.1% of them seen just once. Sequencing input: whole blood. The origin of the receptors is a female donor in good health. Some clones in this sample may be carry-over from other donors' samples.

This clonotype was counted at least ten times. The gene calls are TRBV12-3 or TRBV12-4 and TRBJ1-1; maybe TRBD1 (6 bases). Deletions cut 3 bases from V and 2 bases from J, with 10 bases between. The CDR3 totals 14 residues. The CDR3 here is CASSFGGANTEAFF. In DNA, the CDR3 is TGTGCCAGCAGTTTTGGGGGGGCTAACACTGAAGCTTTCTTT.

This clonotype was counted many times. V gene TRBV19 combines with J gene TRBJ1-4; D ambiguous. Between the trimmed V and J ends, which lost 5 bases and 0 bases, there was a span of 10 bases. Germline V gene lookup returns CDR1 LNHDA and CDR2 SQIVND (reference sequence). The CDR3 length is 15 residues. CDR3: CASSRTAATNEKLFF. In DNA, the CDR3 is TGTGCCAGTAGTCGGACGGCCGCAACTAATGAAAAACTGTTTTTT.

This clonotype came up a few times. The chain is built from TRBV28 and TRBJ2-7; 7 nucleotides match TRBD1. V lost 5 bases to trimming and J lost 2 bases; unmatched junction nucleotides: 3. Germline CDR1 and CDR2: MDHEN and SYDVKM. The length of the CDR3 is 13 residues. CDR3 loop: CASSGQEAYEQYF. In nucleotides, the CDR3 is TGTGCCAGCAGTGGACAGGAAGCCTACGAGCAGTACTTC. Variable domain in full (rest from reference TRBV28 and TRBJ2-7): DVKVTQSSRYLVKRTGEKVFLECVQDMDHENMFWYRQDPGLGLRLIYFSYDVKMKEKGDIPEGYSVSREKKERFSLILESASTNQTSMYLCASSGQEAYEQYFGPGTRLTVT.

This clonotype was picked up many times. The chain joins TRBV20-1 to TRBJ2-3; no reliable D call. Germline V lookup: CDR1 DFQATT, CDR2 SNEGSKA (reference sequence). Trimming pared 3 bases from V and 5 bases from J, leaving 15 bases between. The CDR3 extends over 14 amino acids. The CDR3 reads CSARVPTKVDTQYF. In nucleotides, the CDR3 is TGCAGTGCTAGGGTCCCTACCAAGGTAGATACGCAGTATTTT.

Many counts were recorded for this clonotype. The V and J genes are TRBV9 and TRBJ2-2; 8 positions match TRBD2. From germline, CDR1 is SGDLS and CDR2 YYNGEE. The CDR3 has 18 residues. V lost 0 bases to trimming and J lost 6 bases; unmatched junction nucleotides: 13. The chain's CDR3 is CASSVGPTGLGSSGELFF. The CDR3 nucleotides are TGTGCCAGCAGCGTAGGGCCTACGGGACTAGGGTCGTCCGGGGAGCTGTTTTTT. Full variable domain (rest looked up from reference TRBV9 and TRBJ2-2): DSGVTQTPKHLITATGQRVTLRCSPRSGDLSVYWYQQSLDQGLQFLIQYYNGEERAKGNILERFSAQQFPDLHSELNLSSLELGDSALYFCASSVGPTGLGSSGELFFGEGSRLTVL.

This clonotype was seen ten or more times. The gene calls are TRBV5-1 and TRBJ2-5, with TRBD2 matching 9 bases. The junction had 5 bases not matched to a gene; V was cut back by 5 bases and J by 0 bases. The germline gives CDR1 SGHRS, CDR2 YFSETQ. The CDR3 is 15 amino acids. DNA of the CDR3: TGCGCCAGCAGACTAGCGGGCTTGAACCAAGAGACCCAGTACTTC. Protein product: CASRLAGLNQETQYF.

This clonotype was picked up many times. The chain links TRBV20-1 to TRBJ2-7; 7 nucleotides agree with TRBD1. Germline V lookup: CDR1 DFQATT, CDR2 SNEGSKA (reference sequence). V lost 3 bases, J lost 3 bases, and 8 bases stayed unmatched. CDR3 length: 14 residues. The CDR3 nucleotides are TGCAGTGCTAGCCCCCCAAACAGGGGCTACGAGCAGTACTTC. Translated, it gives CSASPPNRGYEQYF.

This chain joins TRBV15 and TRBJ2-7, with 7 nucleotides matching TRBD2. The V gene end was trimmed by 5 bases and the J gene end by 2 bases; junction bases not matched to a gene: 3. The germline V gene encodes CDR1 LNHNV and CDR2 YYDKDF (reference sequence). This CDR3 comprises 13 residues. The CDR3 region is CATSAGVTYEQYF. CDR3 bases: TGTGCCACCAGCGCGGGAGTGACCTACGAGCAGTACTTC.

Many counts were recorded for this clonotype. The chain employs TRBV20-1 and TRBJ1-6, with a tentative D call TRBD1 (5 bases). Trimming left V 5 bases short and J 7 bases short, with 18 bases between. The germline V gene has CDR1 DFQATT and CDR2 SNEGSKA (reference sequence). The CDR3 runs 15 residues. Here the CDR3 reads CSAFTRQLPNSPLHF. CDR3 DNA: TGCAGTGCTTTTACCCGACAGTTACCAAATTCACCCCTCCACTTT.

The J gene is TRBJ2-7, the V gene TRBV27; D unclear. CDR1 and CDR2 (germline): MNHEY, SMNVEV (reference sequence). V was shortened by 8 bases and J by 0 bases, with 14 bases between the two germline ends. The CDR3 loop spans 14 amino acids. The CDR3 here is CASETGPPSYEQYF. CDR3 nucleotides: TGTGCCAGCGAAACCGGGCCGCCCTCCTACGAGCAGTACTTC.

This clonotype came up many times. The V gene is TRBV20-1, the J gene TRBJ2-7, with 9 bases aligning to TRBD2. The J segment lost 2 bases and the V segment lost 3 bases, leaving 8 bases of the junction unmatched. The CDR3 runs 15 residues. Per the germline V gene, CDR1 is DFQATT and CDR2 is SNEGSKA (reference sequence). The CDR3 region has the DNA TGCAGTGCTAGGGAGGCGGGAGGGGGACCCTACGAGCAGTACTTC. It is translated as CSAREAGGGPYEQYF.